Included here is one T cell receptor (beta chain) sequence, with context. Its antigen is undetermined. This entry belongs to a study of T cell responses to AZD1222 COVID-19 vaccine. The protocol was immunoSEQ multiplex PCR, while the TCRdb copy is restricted to in-frame clones and leaves out a portion. The sample records tens of thousands of clones, 81% being singletons. Doses given second, at about 4 or about 12 weeks, were pooled. There are 16 residues in the CDR3. Study-level findings and limits: Spike was spanned by vaccine-associated CD4 TCRs, with dominance at 160-218 and 743-854.

Sequenced material: peripheral blood, taken 28 days after the second AZD1222 dose. The origin of this receptor is an adult who received the AZD1222 COVID-19 vaccine. The chain recombines TRBV21-1 with TRBJ2-1. TRBV21-1 is noted as a pseudogene. DNA of the CDR3: TGTGCCAGCAGCAAAGCCGGCTACCGTCTGTATGCGGAGCAGTTCTTC. Its translation is CASSKAGYRLYAEQFF.